The 20 T cell receptor beta chains presented below share a single source sample, sequenced in a study of shared T cell receptors in the human thymus. Generated by immunoSEQ multiplex PCR, the TCRdb table keeps only in-frame clones and is missing some. Among hundreds of thousands of clones listed, 70% to 90% were seen once. These same records also appear under a second study, on human thymus T cells.

Sequenced material: thymocytes. The receptors originated from a girl less than two years old with a congenital heart defect.

The V and J genes are TRBV14 and TRBJ2-1; TRBD2 might be the D (5 bases). Looked up from germline, CDR1 is SGHDN and CDR2 is FVKESK. The CDR3 is 13 amino acids. The germline V and J ends were trimmed by 1 base and 6 bases, with 7 bases remaining between them. CDR3 sequence (DNA): TGTGCCAGCAGCCAAGGGAGGACCAATGAGCAGTTCTTC. Protein sequence: CASSQGRTNEQFF.

The chain combines TRBV11-3 with TRBJ2-2, with 10 positions matching TRBD2. The V and J ends lost 4 bases and 6 bases, in that order; junction bases with no gene match: 8. Looked up from germline, CDR1 is SGHNT and CDR2 is YENEEA. There are 16 residues in the CDR3. The CDR3 here is CASSSLSGGAPGELFF. In DNA, the CDR3 is TGTGCCAGCAGCTCCCTGAGCGGGGGGGCCCCCGGGGAGCTGTTTTTT. The variable domain in full, completed from reference TRBV11-3 and TRBJ2-2, reads EAGVVQSPRYKIIEKKQPVAFWCNPISGHNTLYWYLQNLGQGPELLIRYENEEAVDDSQLPKDRFSAERLKGVDSTLKIQPAELGDSAVYLCASSSLSGGAPGELFFGEGSRLTVL.

The chain employs TRBV7-2 and TRBJ2-2, with 8 bases that match TRBD1. Germline V gene data show CDR1 as SGHTA and CDR2 as FQGNSA. This CDR3 region has 16 residues. V gave up 5 bases and J gave up 1 base; unmatched junction bases: 6. This CDR3 reads CASSRTGTGNTGELFF. The CDR3 coding sequence is TGTGCCAGCAGCCGGACCGGGACAGGGAACACCGGGGAGCTGTTTTTT.

This sequence joins TRBV7-4 and TRBJ2-3; 11 nucleotides align to TRBD2. The germline V gene encodes CDR1 SGHVT and CDR2 SQSDAQ. J was trimmed by 3 bases and V by 4 bases; bases with no gene match: 9. The CDR3 runs 17 residues. The CDR3 DNA reads as TGTGCCAGCAGCTCAGCGCTAGCGGGGGGTAGGACAGATACGCAGTATTTT. Its translation: CASSSALAGGRTDTQYF.

The rearrangement uses TRBV5-1 and TRBJ2-3; 7 bases are a match to TRBD2. Trimming cost V 7 bases and J 0 bases; bases outside gene matches: 8. The CDR3 has 15 residues. Germline CDR1 and CDR2: SGHRS and YFSETQ. In nucleotides, the CDR3 is TGCGCCAGCGCGCCTAGCGGAGCTAGCACAGATACGCAGTATTTT. Its protein product is CASAPSGASTDTQYF.

The J gene is TRBJ2-5, the V gene TRBV27; TRBD1 matches 7 bases. Germline values: CDR1 MNHEY, CDR2 SMNVEV (reference sequence). The junction had 11 bases not matched to a gene; V was cut back by 5 bases and J by 5 bases. The CDR3 is 15 residues long. CDR3 loop: CASSPRGISAETQYF. The CDR3 DNA follows: TGTGCCAGCAGTCCCAGGGGGATAAGTGCGGAGACCCAGTACTTC.

For the CDR3, the DNA is TGTGCCAGCAGCTTGGAGAGGGGGCTAACACCCTACGAGCAGTACTTC. Translated: CASSLERGLTPYEQYF. The J gene is TRBJ2-7, the V gene TRBV5-4; 7 nucleotides align to TRBD1. Unmatched junction bases numbered 8, after V lost 0 bases and J lost 2 bases. There are 16 residues in the CDR3. Germline CDR1 is SGHNT and CDR2 is YYREEE (reference sequence).

In this sample, this clone turned up once. CDR3 region: CASRIGARTGVLSYNSPLHF. Here the CDR3 DNA reads TGTGCCAGTAGGATCGGTGCAAGGACAGGAGTCCTCTCCTATAATTCACCCCTCCACTTT. V is TRBV19 and J is TRBJ1-6; 7 nucleotides agree with TRBD1. With 6 bases clipped from V and 0 bases from J, the junction kept 17 bases outside the gene matches. Per the germline V gene, CDR1 is LNHDA and CDR2 is SQIVND (reference sequence). This CDR3 has 20 amino acids.

V and J are TRBV14 and TRBJ2-7, with D hard to call. The CDR3 runs to 15 residues. CDR1 is SGHDN, CDR2 FVKESK, per germline. V was clipped by 0 bases and J by 3 bases, with 12 bases between them. The CDR3 loop reads CASSQEQASFYEQYF. The DNA of the CDR3 is TGTGCCAGCAGCCAAGAGCAGGCTTCCTTCTACGAGCAGTACTTC.

The CDR3: CASTQGREADTQYF. The CDR3 region has the DNA TGTGCCAGCACCCAGGGGAGGGAGGCAGATACGCAGTATTTT. The chain uses TRBV11-2 and TRBJ2-3, with a tentative D call TRBD2 (7 bases). Germline lookup yields CDR1 SGHAT and CDR2 FQNNGV. V was cut by 7 bases and J by 4 bases, with 15 bases left in between. This CDR3 region has 14 residues.

This clone has more than one count but fewer than ten. V and J are TRBV4-1 and TRBJ2-7; D is uncertain. The CDR3 covers 17 residues. V gave up 0 bases and J gave up 1 base, with 16 bases separating them. Germline V CDR1 and CDR2: MGHRA, YSYEKL. For the CDR3, the DNA is TGCGCCAGCAGCCAAGATCCGGCAGAGACTCTATCCTACGAGCAGTACTTC. Its translation is CASSQDPAETLSYEQYF.

The chain employs TRBV9 and TRBJ1-6; 7 bases map to TRBD1. This CDR3 spans 15 amino acids. Germline CDR1 is SGDLS and CDR2 is YYNGEE. V lost 2 bases and J lost 5; bases outside the gene matches: 4. CDR3 nucleotides: TGTGCCAGCAGCGTCAGGGGGATTAATAATTCACCCCTCCACTTT. It translates to CASSVRGINNSPLHF.

The chain links TRBV7-9 to TRBJ2-5; D not resolved. Trimming stripped 6 bases from V and 7 bases from J, with 9 bases between. Per germline, CDR1 SEHNR and CDR2 FQNEAQ (reference sequence). The CDR3 loop spans 11 amino acids. The CDR3: CASRYLVTQYF. The CDR3 DNA reads TGTGCCAGCAGGTACCTAGTGACCCAGTACTTC.

The count of this clone is one. The chain links TRBV6-1 to TRBJ1-2, with D possibly TRBD1 on 5 matching bases. The V gene's germline CDR1 is MNHNS and CDR2 SASEGT. The CDR3 contains 14 residues. V gave up 8 bases and J gave up 8 bases, with 21 bases separating them. The CDR3 spells CASGMGGGLSGYTF. Written as DNA, the CDR3 is TGTGCCAGCGGAATGGGGGGGGGACTCAGCGGCTACACCTTC.

The chain is built from TRBV7-2 and TRBJ1-6, with 11 bases that match TRBD1. The CDR3 runs to 18 residues. Germline-derived CDR1 and CDR2 are SGHTA and FQGNSA. The V gene end was trimmed by 1 base and the J gene end by 8 bases; junction bases not matched to a gene: 10. CDR3 nucleotide sequence: TGTGCCAGCAGCTTAGACCATGCGGGACAGGGGGTCGATTCACCCCTCCACTTT. Translating gives CASSLDHAGQGVDSPLHF.

The chain employs TRBV4-3 and TRBJ1-2; 7 nucleotides line up with TRBD1. This CDR3 region has 19 residues. CDR1 is LGHNA and CDR2 is YSLEER in the germline V gene. The V and J ends lost 0 bases and 5 bases, in that order; junction bases with no gene match: 18. CDR3 nucleotide sequence: TGCGCCAGCAGCCAAGACCTCCGACCCCGGGACAGCAGTCAATATGGCTACACCTTC. Translation: CASSQDLRPRDSSQYGYTF.

This sequence joins TRBV10-2 and TRBJ1-1; a weak D match, TRBD1 (6 bases). This CDR3 region has 21 residues. Germline V gene lookup returns CDR1 WSHSY and CDR2 SAAADI. Trimming removed 3 bases at V and 0 bases at J, with 29 bases between. Here the CDR3 DNA reads TGCGCCAGCAGTGAAGCTCTCCGGGACCCCCAATTGCGGGGGCTGAACACTGAAGCTTTCTTT. This gives the protein CASSEALRDPQLRGLNTEAFF.

This sequence joins TRBV5-1 and TRBJ1-1; D not certain. The V gene's germline CDR1 is SGHRS and CDR2 YFSETQ. There are 13 residues in the CDR3. V was cut by 5 bases and J by 0 bases, with 8 bases left in between. The CDR3 sequence is CASSLTLNTEAFF. The DNA of the CDR3 is TGCGCCAGCAGTTTGACTTTGAACACTGAAGCTTTCTTT. The variable domain in full, with the rest retrieved from reference TRBV5-1 and TRBJ1-1, is KAGVTQTPRYLIKTRGQQVTLSCSPISGHRSVSWYQQTPGQGLQFLFEYFSETQRNKGNFPGRFSGRQFSNSRSEMNVSTLELGDSALYLCASSLTLNTEAFFGQGTRLTVV.

The V call is TRBV6-5, the J call TRBJ1-4; no reliable D call. V was pared by 6 bases and J by 5 bases, with 13 bases between. The CDR3 has 14 residues. Germline-derived CDR1 and CDR2 are MNHEY and SVGAGI. The CDR3 region has the DNA TGTGCCAGCAGCTGGACGGGGAGGAATGAAAAACTGTTTTTT. It encodes CASSWTGRNEKLFF.

The chain combines TRBV7-2 with TRBJ2-7; unclear D gene. This CDR3 contains 15 residues. V shed 4 bases and J shed 1 base, with 14 bases lying between them. The germline V gene has CDR1 SGHTA and CDR2 FQGNSA. This chain's CDR3 is CASSSTLVTSYEQYF. DNA for the CDR3: TGTGCCAGCAGCTCCACCCTAGTAACTTCCTACGAGCAGTACTTC. Drawing the rest from reference TRBV7-2 and TRBJ2-7, the complete variable domain is GAGVSQSPSNKVTEKGKDVELRCDPISGHTALYWYRQSLGQGLEFLIYFQGNSAPDKSGLPSDRFSAERTGGSVSTLTIQRTQQEDSAVYLCASSSTLVTSYEQYFGPGTRLTVT.